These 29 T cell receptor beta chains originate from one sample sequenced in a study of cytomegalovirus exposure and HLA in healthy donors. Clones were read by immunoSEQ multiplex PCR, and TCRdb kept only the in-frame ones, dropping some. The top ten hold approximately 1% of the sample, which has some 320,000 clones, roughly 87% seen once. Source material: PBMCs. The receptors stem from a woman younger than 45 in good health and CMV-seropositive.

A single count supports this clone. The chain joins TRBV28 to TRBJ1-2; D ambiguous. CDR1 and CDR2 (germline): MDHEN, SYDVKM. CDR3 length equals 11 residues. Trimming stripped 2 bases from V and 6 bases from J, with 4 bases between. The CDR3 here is CASSLTDGYTF. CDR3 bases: TGTGCCAGCAGTTTAACAGATGGCTACACCTTC.

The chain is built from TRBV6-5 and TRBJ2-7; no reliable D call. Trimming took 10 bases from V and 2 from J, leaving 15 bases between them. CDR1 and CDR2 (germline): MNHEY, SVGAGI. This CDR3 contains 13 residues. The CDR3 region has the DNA TGTGCCACAAGCGCACCAGAAACCTACGAGCAGTACTTC. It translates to CATSAPETYEQYF.

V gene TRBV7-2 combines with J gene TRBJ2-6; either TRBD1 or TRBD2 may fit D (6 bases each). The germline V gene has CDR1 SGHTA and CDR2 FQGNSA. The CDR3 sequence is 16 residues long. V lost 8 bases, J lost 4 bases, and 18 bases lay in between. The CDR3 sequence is CASSRGVSGGANVLTF. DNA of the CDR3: TGTGCCAGCTCGAGGGGGGTTTCGGGAGGGGCCAACGTCCTGACTTTC.

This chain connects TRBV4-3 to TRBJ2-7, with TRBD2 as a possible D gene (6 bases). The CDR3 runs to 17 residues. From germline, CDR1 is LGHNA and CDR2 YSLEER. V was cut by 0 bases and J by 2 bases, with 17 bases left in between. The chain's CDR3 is CASSQDLRGITAYEQYF. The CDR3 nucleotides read TGCGCCAGCAGCCAAGATCTGCGGGGAATTACGGCCTACGAGCAGTACTTC.

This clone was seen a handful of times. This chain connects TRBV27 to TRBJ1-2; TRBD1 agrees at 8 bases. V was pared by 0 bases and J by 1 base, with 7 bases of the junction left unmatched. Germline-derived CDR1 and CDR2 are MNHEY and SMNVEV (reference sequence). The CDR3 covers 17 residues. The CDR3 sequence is CASSLSGQGLFNYGYTF. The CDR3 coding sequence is TGTGCCAGCAGTTTATCCGGACAGGGACTCTTTAACTATGGCTACACCTTC.

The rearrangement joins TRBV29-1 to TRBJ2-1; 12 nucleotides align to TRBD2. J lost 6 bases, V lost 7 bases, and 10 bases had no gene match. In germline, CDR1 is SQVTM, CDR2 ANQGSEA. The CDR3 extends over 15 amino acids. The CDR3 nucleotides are TGCAGCGGTTCCGGGACTAGCGGGTGGGGCAATGAGCAGTTCTTC. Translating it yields CSGSGTSGWGNEQFF.

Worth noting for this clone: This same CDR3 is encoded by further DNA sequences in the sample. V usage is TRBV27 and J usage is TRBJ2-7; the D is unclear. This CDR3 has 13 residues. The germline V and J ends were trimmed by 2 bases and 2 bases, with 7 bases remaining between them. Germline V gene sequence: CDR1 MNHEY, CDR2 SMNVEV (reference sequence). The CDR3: CASSLGGTYEQYF. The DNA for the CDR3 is TGTGCCAGCAGTTTAGGTGGTACCTACGAGCAGTACTTC.

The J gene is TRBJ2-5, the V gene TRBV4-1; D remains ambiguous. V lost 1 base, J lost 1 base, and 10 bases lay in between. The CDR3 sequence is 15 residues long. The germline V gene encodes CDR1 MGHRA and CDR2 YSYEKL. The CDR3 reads CASSQGQTPQETQYF. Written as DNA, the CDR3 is TGCGCCAGCAGCCAAGGGCAGACACCCCAAGAGACCCAGTACTTC.

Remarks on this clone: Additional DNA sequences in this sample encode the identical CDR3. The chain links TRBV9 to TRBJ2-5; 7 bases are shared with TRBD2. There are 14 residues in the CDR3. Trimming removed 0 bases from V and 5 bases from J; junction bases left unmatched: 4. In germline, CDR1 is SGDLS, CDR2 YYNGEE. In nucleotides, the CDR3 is TGTGCCAGCAGCGTAGAGGGAGGGAGGGAGACCCAGTACTTC. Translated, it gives CASSVEGGRETQYF.

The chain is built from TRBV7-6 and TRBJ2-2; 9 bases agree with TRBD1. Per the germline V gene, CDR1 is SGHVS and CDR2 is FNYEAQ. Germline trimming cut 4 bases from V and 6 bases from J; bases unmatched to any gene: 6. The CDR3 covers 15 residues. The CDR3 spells CASSWGQGMSGELFF. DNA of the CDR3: TGTGCCAGCAGCTGGGGACAGGGCATGTCCGGGGAGCTGTTTTTT.

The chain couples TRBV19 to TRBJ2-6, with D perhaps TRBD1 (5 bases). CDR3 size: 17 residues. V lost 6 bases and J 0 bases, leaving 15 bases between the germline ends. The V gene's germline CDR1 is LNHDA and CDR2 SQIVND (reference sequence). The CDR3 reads CASRKLDISSGANVLTF. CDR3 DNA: TGTGCCAGTAGGAAACTGGACATTAGCTCTGGGGCCAACGTCCTGACTTTC.

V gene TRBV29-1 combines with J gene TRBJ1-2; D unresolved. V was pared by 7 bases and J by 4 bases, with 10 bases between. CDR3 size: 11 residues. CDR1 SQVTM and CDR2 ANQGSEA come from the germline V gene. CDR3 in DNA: TGCAGCGCCCCACAGCTCTATGGCTACACCTTC. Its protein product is CSAPQLYGYTF.

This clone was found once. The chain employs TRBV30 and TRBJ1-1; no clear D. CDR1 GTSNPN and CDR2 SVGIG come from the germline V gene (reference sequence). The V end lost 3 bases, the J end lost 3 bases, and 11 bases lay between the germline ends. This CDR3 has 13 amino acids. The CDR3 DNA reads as TGTGCCTGGAGAGTCAGGTCGGACACTGAAGCTTTCTTT. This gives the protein CAWRVRSDTEAFF.

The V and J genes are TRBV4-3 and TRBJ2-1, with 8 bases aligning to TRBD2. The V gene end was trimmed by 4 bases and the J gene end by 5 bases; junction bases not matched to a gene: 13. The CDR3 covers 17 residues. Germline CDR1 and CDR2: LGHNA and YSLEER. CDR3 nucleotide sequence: TGCGCCAGCAGCCGGCGGTTTAGCGGGATTGGAGACAATGAGCAGTTCTTC. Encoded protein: CASSRRFSGIGDNEQFF.

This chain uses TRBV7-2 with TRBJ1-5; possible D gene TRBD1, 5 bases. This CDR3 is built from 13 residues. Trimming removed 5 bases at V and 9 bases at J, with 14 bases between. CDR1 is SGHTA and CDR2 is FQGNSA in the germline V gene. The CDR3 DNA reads TGTGCCAGCAGCATCCTCGATGGGGGGCCCCAGCATTTT. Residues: CASSILDGGPQHF. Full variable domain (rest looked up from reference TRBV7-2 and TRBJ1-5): GAGVSQSPSNKVTEKGKDVELRCDPISGHTALYWYRQSLGQGLEFLIYFQGNSAPDKSGLPSDRFSAERTGGSVSTLTIQRTQQEDSAVYLCASSILDGGPQHFGDGTRLSIL.

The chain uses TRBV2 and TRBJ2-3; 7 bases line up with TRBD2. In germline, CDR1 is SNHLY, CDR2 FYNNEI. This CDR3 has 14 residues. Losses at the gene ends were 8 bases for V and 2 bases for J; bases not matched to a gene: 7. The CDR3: CASERDLSTDTQYF. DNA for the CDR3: TGTGCCAGCGAGCGGGACTTATCCACAGATACGCAGTATTTT.

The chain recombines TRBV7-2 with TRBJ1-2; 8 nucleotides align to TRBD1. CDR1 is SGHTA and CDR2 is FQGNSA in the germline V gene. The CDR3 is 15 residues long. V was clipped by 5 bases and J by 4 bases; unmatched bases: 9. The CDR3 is CASSSRDRTTYGYTF. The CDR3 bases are TGTGCCAGCAGCAGCCGGGACAGGACTACCTATGGCTACACCTTC.

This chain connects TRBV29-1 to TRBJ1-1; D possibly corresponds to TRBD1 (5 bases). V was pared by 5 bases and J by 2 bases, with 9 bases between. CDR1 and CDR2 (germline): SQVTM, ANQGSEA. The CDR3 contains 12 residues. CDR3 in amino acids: CSVIGENTEAFF. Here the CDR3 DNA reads TGCAGCGTTATAGGGGAAAACACTGAAGCTTTCTTT.

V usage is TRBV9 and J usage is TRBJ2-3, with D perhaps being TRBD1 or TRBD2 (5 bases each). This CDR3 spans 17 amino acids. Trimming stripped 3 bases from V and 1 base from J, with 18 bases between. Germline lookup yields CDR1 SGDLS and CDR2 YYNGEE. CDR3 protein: CASSGDFGDPRTDTQYF. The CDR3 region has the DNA TGTGCCAGCAGCGGAGACTTTGGGGACCCACGCACAGATACGCAGTATTTT.

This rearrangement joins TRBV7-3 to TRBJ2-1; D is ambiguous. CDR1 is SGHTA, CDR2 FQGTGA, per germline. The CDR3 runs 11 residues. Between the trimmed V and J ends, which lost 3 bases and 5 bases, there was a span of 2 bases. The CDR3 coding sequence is TGTGCCAGCAGCTTCAACAATGAGCAGTTCTTC. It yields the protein CASSFNNEQFF.

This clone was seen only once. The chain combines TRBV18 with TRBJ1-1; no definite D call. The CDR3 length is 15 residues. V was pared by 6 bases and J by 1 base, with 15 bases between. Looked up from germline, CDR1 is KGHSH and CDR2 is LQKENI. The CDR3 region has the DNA TGTGCCAGCTCGGATTCTAATCCCCGGAACACTGAAGCTTTCTTT. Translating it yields CASSDSNPRNTEAFF.

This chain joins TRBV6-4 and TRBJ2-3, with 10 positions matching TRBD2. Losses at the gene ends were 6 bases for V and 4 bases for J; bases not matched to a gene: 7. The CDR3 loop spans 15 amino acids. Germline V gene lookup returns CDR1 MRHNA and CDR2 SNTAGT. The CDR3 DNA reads TGTGCCAGCAGCCGAGAAAGCGGGAGGGCAGATACGCAGTATTTT. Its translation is CASSRESGRADTQYF.

In DNA form, the CDR3 reads TGTGCCAGCAGTATGGAGGCAGGGGCTGAGGGCACCGGGGAGCTGTTTTTT. Residues: CASSMEAGAEGTGELFF. The chain employs TRBV28 and TRBJ2-2; maybe TRBD1 (6 bases). The CDR3 length is 17 residues. V was clipped by 5 bases and J by 4 bases, with 20 bases between them. In germline, CDR1 is MDHEN, CDR2 SYDVKM.

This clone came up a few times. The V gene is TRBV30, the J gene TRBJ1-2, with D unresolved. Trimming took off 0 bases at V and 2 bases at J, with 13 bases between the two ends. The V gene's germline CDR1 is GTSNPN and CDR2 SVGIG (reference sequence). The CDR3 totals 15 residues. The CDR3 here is CAWSVARTGNYGYTF. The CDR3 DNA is TGTGCCTGGAGTGTAGCCCGGACGGGCAACTATGGCTACACCTTC.

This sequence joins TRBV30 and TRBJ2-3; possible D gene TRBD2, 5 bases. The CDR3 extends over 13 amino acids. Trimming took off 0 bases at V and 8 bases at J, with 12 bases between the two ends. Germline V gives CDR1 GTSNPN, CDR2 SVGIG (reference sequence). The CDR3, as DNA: TGTGCCTGGAGTGTACTTGTAGAGGGTACGCAGTATTTT. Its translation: CAWSVLVEGTQYF.

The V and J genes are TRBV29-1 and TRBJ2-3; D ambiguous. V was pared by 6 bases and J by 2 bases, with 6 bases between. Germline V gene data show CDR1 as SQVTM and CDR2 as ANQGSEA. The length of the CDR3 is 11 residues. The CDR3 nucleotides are TGCAGCGTCGGCCACACAGATACGCAGTATTTT. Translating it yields CSVGHTDTQYF.

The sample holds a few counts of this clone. Here the CDR3 DNA reads TGTGCCAGCAGTTTGCGGGGCCCCCCCCGGGGCTACACCTTC. This codes for CASSLRGPPRGYTF. The rearrangement joins TRBV28 to TRBJ1-2; D perhaps matches TRBD1 (5 bases). The V gene's germline CDR1 is MDHEN and CDR2 SYDVKM. V lost 3 bases and J lost 8, with 16 bases in between. There are 14 residues in the CDR3.

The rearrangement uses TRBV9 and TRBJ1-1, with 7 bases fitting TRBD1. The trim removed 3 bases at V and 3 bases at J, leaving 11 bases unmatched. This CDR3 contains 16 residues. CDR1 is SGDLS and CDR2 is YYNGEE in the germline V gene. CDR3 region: CASSALDRWRDTEAFF. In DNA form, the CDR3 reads TGTGCCAGCAGCGCTCTGGACAGGTGGCGGGACACTGAAGCTTTCTTT.

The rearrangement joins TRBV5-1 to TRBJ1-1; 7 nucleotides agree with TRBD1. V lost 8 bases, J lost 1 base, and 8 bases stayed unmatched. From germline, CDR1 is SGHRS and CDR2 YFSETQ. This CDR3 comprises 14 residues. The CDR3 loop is CASQTGQANTEAFF. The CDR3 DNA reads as TGCGCCAGTCAAACAGGACAGGCGAACACTGAAGCTTTCTTT. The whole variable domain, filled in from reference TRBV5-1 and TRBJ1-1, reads KAGVTQTPRYLIKTRGQQVTLSCSPISGHRSVSWYQQTPGQGLQFLFEYFSETQRNKGNFPGRFSGRQFSNSRSEMNVSTLELGDSALYLCASQTGQANTEAFFGQGTRLTVV.